This section outlines one T cell receptor (beta chain) sequence together with its context. In the study's own analysis: Amplified reference gene primers provided the basis for estimating nucleated cell counts. Some clones are missing from TCRdb's copy, which holds only in-frame ones; the method was immunoSEQ multiplex PCR. D and trimming come from the DNA, and the V and J calls and clone size come from that table. This table holds about 490,000 clones, 80% to 90% found once. The germline V gene has CDR1 MNHEY and CDR2 SVGAGI. The trim removed 2 bases at V and 9 bases at J, leaving 2 bases unmatched. The CDR3 extends over 13 amino acids. These data originate in a study of blood T cell repertoires in COVID-19. Study context: T cells, B-cell-depleted T cells, or PBMCs provided the cDNA or gDNA that served as material.

The sample was peripheral blood. The TCR originated in a human donor in a cohort sampled during active COVID-19. The gene calls are TRBV6-5 and TRBJ1-2; 11 nucleotides match TRBD1. For the CDR3, the DNA is TGTGCCAGCAGTTACAGGGACAGGGGGAGCTACACCTTC. Its protein product is CASSYRDRGSYTF.